These T cell receptor beta chains were read from a single sample in a study of T cell repertoires in cytomegalovirus infection. TCRdb processed the reads anew with MiXCR; each CDR3 protein has one entry. The sample holds roughly 920,000 distinct CDR3 sequences, around 32% seen once. No antigen has been assigned to these receptors. The input for sequencing was cultured CD8+ T cells from PBMCs, taken from culture after CMV antigen stimulation. These receptors all come from a human donor in good health (CMV status not recorded). Some clones in this sample may be carry-over from other donors' samples. The CDR3 runs from the conserved cysteine through the conserved F or W. A D gene is named only where the DNA matches it firmly. Only part of the rows carry a size: once, few, many, or a class if the clone is expanded.

V gene	D gene	clone size	J gene	CDR3 DNA	CDR3 protein
TRBV15	-	few	TRBJ1-5	TGTGCCACCAGCAGTGGAAGTCAGCCCCAGCATTTT	CATSSGSQPQHF
TRBV18	TRBD1	-	TRBJ2-3	TGTGCCAGCTTTGCCAGGGGGCAAGATACGCAGTATTTT	CASFARGQDTQYF
TRBV7-2	-	many	TRBJ1-2	TGTGCCAGCAGCTTAGCGGGAGGGGCGGTCTATGGCTACACCTTC	CASSLAGGAVYGYTF
TRBV12-3/TRBV12-4	TRBD2	-	TRBJ2-3	TGTGCCAGCAGTTTTAGCGGGGCGGGAGATACGCAGTATTTT	CASSFSGAGDTQYF
TRBV28	-	-	TRBJ2-1	TGTGCCACCAAATTAGCAGGGAGCTCCTACAATGAGCAGTTCTTC	CATKLAGSSYNEQFF
TRBV4-1	TRBD2	-	TRBJ2-2	TGCGCCAGCAGCCAAATATGGGGACTAGTGGCTAACACCGGGGAGCTGTTTTTT	CASSQIWGLVANTGELFF
TRBV7-6	-	-	TRBJ1-4	TGTGCCATCGGCCGTGCCGGCCTCCTGTTTTTT	CAIGRAGLLFF
TRBV27	TRBD1	many	TRBJ2-5	TGTGCCAGCACTTCCTATTCCGGGACAGGGAGAGAGACCCAGTACTTC	CASTSYSGTGRETQYF
TRBV7-6	-	-	TRBJ1-4	TGTGCCAGCAGCTTAGAAGTGCAGTCTAATGAAAAACTGTTTTTT	CASSLEVQSNEKLFF
TRBV4-2	-	-	TRBJ1-6	TGTGCCAGCAGCGAATACTGGGGGCAGTATAATTCACCCCTCCACTTT	CASSEYWGQYNSPLHF
TRBV10-3	TRBD1	-	TRBJ1-1	TGTGCCATCTGGGACAGCCTGAACACTGAAGCTTTCTTT	CAIWDSLNTEAFF
TRBV4-1	-	few	TRBJ2-2	TGCGCCAGCAGCCAATATTGGGGGTTAAACACCGGGGAGCTGTTTTTT	CASSQYWGLNTGELFF
TRBV6-1	-	-	TRBJ2-1	TGTGCCAGCACGACAGGACCCAATGAGCAGTTCTTC	CASTTGPNEQFF
TRBV4-2	-	few	TRBJ2-3	TGTGCCAGCAGCGAACTAGATACGCAGTATTTT	CASSELDTQYF
TRBV12-3/TRBV12-4	-	many	TRBJ2-1	TGTGCCAGCAAGGACAGAAGTTCCTATCGCTCCTACAATGAGCAGTTCTTC	CASKDRSSYRSYNEQFF
TRBV5-6	-	-	TRBJ2-1	TGTGTCAGCAGCACCGGGACGGAAGAGAAGTTCTTC	CVSSTGTEEKFF
TRBV15	-	few	TRBJ2-3	TGTGCCACCAGCAGAGGGAGCGGCTATAGTTCCCAGGATACGCAGTATTTT	CATSRGSGYSSQDTQYF
TRBV6-5	-	-	TRBJ1-2	TGTGCCAGCAGTTATAGCCAGGGGATTCCTAACTATGGCTACACCTTC	CASSYSQGIPNYGYTF
TRBV3-1	-	-	TRBJ1-2	TGTGCCAGCAGCCAAGAACTGTTGGGTTTCGGCTACACCTTC	CASSQELLGFGYTF
TRBV6-5	TRBD1	few	TRBJ1-2	TGTGCCAGCAGTTACCCTCGGACAGGGGGCGGCAATGGCTACACCTTC	CASSYPRTGGGNGYTF
TRBV19	-	few	TRBJ1-2	TGTGCCAGTAGTTCCTGGGACACGTTAGGAGTTACCGGTGGCTACACCTTC	CASSSWDTLGVTGGYTF
TRBV19	-	few	TRBJ2-7	TGTGCCAGTAGTATGGGGACGAGCGAGCAGTACTTC	CASSMGTSEQYF
TRBV7-9	-	many	TRBJ1-1	TGTGCCAGCAGCTTAGATATGGTGGTTACTGAAGCTTTCTTT	CASSLDMVVTEAFF
TRBV7-2	TRBD2	-	TRBJ2-7	TGTGCCAGCAGCTTTAGCGGGGCGGACGACGAGCAGTACTTC	CASSFSGADDEQYF
TRBV5-8	TRBD2	many	TRBJ2-1	TGTGCCAGCAGTCTGGCGGCTAGCGGGCACAATGAGCAGTTCTTC	CASSLAASGHNEQFF
TRBV9	-	-	TRBJ1-3	TGTGCCAGCAGCGTAGGTGGGAGCTCTGGAAACACCATATATTTT	CASSVGGSSGNTIYF
TRBV19	-	-	TRBJ2-2	TGTGCCAGTAAAGAGCCTGAGGGGCTAGGAAGCACCGGGGAGCTGTTTTTT	CASKEPEGLGSTGELFF
TRBV12-3/TRBV12-4	-	few	TRBJ2-1	TGTGCCAGCAAGGACGGGGAGAGCTCCTACAATGAGCAGTTCTTC	CASKDGESSYNEQFF
TRBV7-3	TRBD2	-	TRBJ2-2	TGTGCCAGCAGCCCCTGGAGCGGGGGGGCCGGGGAGCTGTTTTTT	CASSPWSGGAGELFF
TRBV7-8	-	many	TRBJ2-1	TGTGCCAGCAGCACCTCCCAGACTAGGGGCTACAATGAGCAGTTCTTC	CASSTSQTRGYNEQFF
TRBV14	TRBD1	-	TRBJ1-6	TGTGCCAGCAGCCCGCGGACAGGGCAGTATTCACCCCTCCACTTT	CASSPRTGQYSPLHF
TRBV3-1	-	many	TRBJ1-2	TGTGCCAGCAGCCCCCTCCGGGGCAACTATGGCTACACCTTC	CASSPLRGNYGYTF
TRBV28	-	-	TRBJ1-1	TGTGCCAGCAGTCCGGGTCCTACTCTGAACACTGAAGCTTTCTTT	CASSPGPTLNTEAFF
TRBV7-6	TRBD1	many	TRBJ2-3	TGTGCCAGCAGCCCAGAAGGACAGGCCACAGATACGCAGTATTTT	CASSPEGQATDTQYF
TRBV27	-	many	TRBJ1-1	TGTGCCAGCAGTTTTGGGGGTAAAGCTTTCTTT	CASSFGGKAFF
TRBV7-8	-	many	TRBJ1-2	TGTGCCAGCAGCTCATCGGACGGGGCAGTTTGGGTCTATGGCTACACCTTC	CASSSSDGAVWVYGYTF
TRBV12-3/TRBV12-4	-	many	TRBJ2-1	TGTGCCAGCAGTTTAGGGGGGAGGGGGAATGAGCAGTTCTTC	CASSLGGRGNEQFF
TRBV29-1	TRBD2	-	TRBJ2-1	TGCAGCGTAGTAGCGGGGGGGCCCTACAATGAGCAGTTCTTC	CSVVAGGPYNEQFF